This T cell receptor beta chain was obtained from a study of radiotherapy plus CTLA-4 blockade in lung cancer. Whole-study context: Objective responses were seen in around 17% of patients, disease control in approximately 30%.

Measured with immunoSEQ multiplex PCR; TCRdb has only the in-frame clones, and not every one. The table includes tens of thousands of clones, around nine tenths detected once. V was trimmed by 3 bases and J by 9 bases, leaving 16 bases between them. Germline-derived CDR1 and CDR2 are SGDLS and YYNGEE. CDR3 length equals 14 residues. This clone was detected a few times. The chain joins TRBV9 to TRBJ1-5; D unclear. The sequence came from a human donor with non-small cell lung cancer that progressed on radiotherapy plus ipilimumab. Sequencing used peripheral blood, obtained from a patient treated with radiotherapy plus ipilimumab. CDR3 coding DNA: TGTGCCAGCAGCGCCCACAAGACGGCCGGGCCCCAGCATTTT. Translating gives CASSAHKTAGPQHF. The whole variable domain, remainder taken from reference TRBV9 and TRBJ1-5, is DSGVTQTPKHLITATGQRVTLRCSPRSGDLSVYWYQQSLDQGLQFLIQYYNGEERAKGNILERFSAQQFPDLHSELNLSSLELGDSALYFCASSAHKTAGPQHFGDGTRLSIL.